One and the same sample provided the 5 T cell receptor beta chains below, sequenced in a study of T cells and copy number aberrations in small-cell lung cancer. Data came from immunoSEQ multiplex PCR; TCRdb stores just in-frame clones and leaves some out. The table records some 1,300 clones, roughly 80% of them present only once. Material for sequencing was tumor tissue. The receptors originated from a man aged 55 to 69 with small cell lung cancer.

This chain joins TRBV10-2 and TRBJ2-7; D unclear. Per germline, CDR1 WSHSY and CDR2 SAAADI. The CDR3 sequence is 12 residues long. The V end was cut by 2 bases, the J end by 3 bases, with 5 bases between. For the CDR3, the DNA is TGCGCCAGCAGTGAGGCCAACTACGAGCAGTACTTC. Its protein product is CASSEANYEQYF.

The chain recombines TRBV27 with TRBJ1-2, with a tentative D call TRBD1 (5 bases). Germline CDR1 and CDR2: MNHEY and SMNVEV (reference sequence). The V end was cut by 6 bases, the J end by 4 bases, with 15 bases between. This CDR3 contains 14 residues. Here the CDR3 DNA reads TGTGCCAGCAGGGGGGAATTGTCAGGCTATGGCTACACCTTC. Its translation: CASRGELSGYGYTF.

The V and J genes are TRBV20-1 and TRBJ2-2, with a tentative D call TRBD1 (5 bases). The CDR3 has 11 amino acids. Looked up from germline, CDR1 is DFQATT and CDR2 is SNEGSKA (reference sequence). V gave up 6 bases and J gave up 12 bases, with 14 bases separating them. The CDR3 protein is CSAPGAAQLFF. CDR3 nucleotides: TGCAGTGCCCCTGGGGCCGCTCAGCTGTTTTTT.

J is TRBJ1-3 and V is TRBV14, with D unresolved. Looked up from germline, CDR1 is SGHDN and CDR2 is FVKESK. The CDR3 loop spans 14 amino acids. V was cut by 1 base and J by 1 base, with 5 bases left in between. The CDR3 DNA reads as TGTGCCAGCAGCCAAGTTCTTTCTGGAAACACCATATATTTT. Protein sequence: CASSQVLSGNTIYF.

The chain links TRBV5-5 to TRBJ2-3; 7 positions agree with TRBD1. V was clipped by 5 bases and J by 1 base; unmatched bases: 4. Germline values: CDR1 SGHKS, CDR2 YYEKEE (reference sequence). The CDR3 extends over 14 amino acids. CDR3 nucleotides: TGTGCCAGCAGTCGACAGGGCGGCACAGATACGCAGTATTTT. Its protein product is CASSRQGGTDTQYF. The variable domain in full, completed from reference TRBV5-5 and TRBJ2-3, reads DAGVTQSPTHLIKTRGQQVTLRCSPISGHKSVSWYQQVLGQGPQFIFQYYEKEERGRGNFPDRFSARQFPNYSSELNVNALLLGDSALYLCASSRQGGTDTQYFGPGTRLTVL.